A single sample gave rise to the 22 T cell receptor beta chains below, sequenced in a study of CD8 T cells in Susac syndrome. Random hexamers were used to reverse transcribe 0.5 to 1 ug of RNA. TCRdb passed the immunoSEQ multiplex PCR reads through MiXCR, listing each CDR3 protein once. The data contain 210,000 or so distinct CDR3 sequences, approximately 90% of them singletons. The sequenced sample consisted of CD8+ T cells from PBMCs. Receptors were obtained from a human donor with multiple sclerosis.

The V and J genes are TRBV4-1 and TRBJ2-7; 7 nucleotides agree with TRBD1. V gave up 0 bases and J gave up 2 bases; unmatched junction bases: 4. Germline V gives CDR1 MGHRA, CDR2 YSYEKL. CDR3 length: 15 residues. The CDR3 DNA reads as TGCGCCAGCAGCCAAGATAGGGGGCGGACCTACGAGCAGTACTTC. It is translated as CASSQDRGRTYEQYF.

The gene calls are TRBV2 and TRBJ2-2; no definite D call. The germline V gene has CDR1 SNHLY and CDR2 FYNNEI. Trimming stripped 8 bases from V and 6 bases from J, with 7 bases between. This CDR3 region has 11 residues. The CDR3 DNA is TGTGCCAGCTATCTAGCCGGGGAGCTGTTTTTT. Translated, it gives CASYLAGELFF.

The chain combines TRBV3-1 with TRBJ2-7, with 10 bases lining up with TRBD2. The V gene's germline CDR1 is LGHDT and CDR2 YNNKEL (reference sequence). V trimming: 6 bases; J trimming: 0 bases; junction bases outside the gene matches: 11. The CDR3 is made up of 17 amino acids. DNA of the CDR3: TGTGCCAGCAGTTTCAGCGGGAGGGCCACGTTCTCCTACGAGCAGTACTTC. Translating it yields CASSFSGRATFSYEQYF.

This chain joins TRBV5-1 and TRBJ2-2, with D perhaps given as TRBD1 or TRBD2 (5 bases each). Germline-derived CDR1 and CDR2 are SGHRS and YFSETQ. This CDR3 has 15 residues. Trimming took off 4 bases at V and 0 bases at J, with 10 bases between the two ends. CDR3 DNA: TGCGCCAGCAGCGGGGACCTACCGAACACCGGGGAGCTGTTTTTT. Translated, it gives CASSGDLPNTGELFF.

The chain joins TRBV4-2 to TRBJ1-2; D is uncertain. The germline CDR1 and CDR2 sequences are LGHNA and YNFKEQ. CDR3 length equals 14 residues. Trimming cost V 4 bases and J 1 base, with 10 bases left between them. CDR3 residues: CASSPLDGNYGYTF. DNA for the CDR3: TGTGCCAGCAGCCCCTTGGACGGTAACTATGGCTACACCTTC.

The sample holds one count of this clonotype. This rearrangement joins TRBV20-1 to TRBJ2-1; no reliable D call. This CDR3 is 15 amino acids long. CDR1 and CDR2 (germline): DFQATT, SNEGSKA (reference sequence). V lost 4 bases to trimming and J lost 9 bases, with 22 bases between them. The CDR3 sequence is CSATTAGEFGIEQFF. The CDR3 bases are TGCAGTGCTACTACCGCCGGAGAGTTTGGGATTGAGCAGTTCTTC.

The rearrangement joins TRBV5-6 to TRBJ2-1; 11 bases fit TRBD2. From germline, CDR1 is SGHDT and CDR2 YYEEEE. J gave up 8 bases and V 2 bases, and 6 bases lay outside the gene matches. This CDR3 has 15 amino acids. CDR3 nucleotide sequence: TGTGCCAGCAGCTTTAGCGGGGGGGCCGGGGATGAGCAGTTCTTC. Translation: CASSFSGGAGDEQFF.

The CDR3 region has the DNA TGTGCCACCAGCAGGTCTAGGGGGACAGACAATGAGCAGTTCTTC. This gives the protein CATSRSRGTDNEQFF. The gene calls are TRBV15 and TRBJ2-1, with 7 bases fitting TRBD1. This CDR3 is 15 amino acids long. CDR1 and CDR2 from the germline V gene are LNHNV and YYDKDF (reference sequence). The trim removed 3 bases at V and 5 bases at J, leaving 7 bases unmatched.

The chain is built from TRBV6-1 and TRBJ2-2; D uncertain. From germline, CDR1 is MNHNS and CDR2 SASEGT. The CDR3 is made up of 13 amino acids. V lost 8 bases to trimming and J lost 1 base, with 8 bases between them. Here the CDR3 DNA reads TGTGCCAGCGGTACTCAGAACACCGGGGAGCTGTTTTTT. The encoded protein is CASGTQNTGELFF.

The rearrangement joins TRBV9 to TRBJ2-3; possibly TRBD2 for D (6 bases). V lost 0 bases to trimming and J lost 5 bases, with 13 bases between them. The CDR3 runs to 15 residues. Germline CDR1 and CDR2: SGDLS and YYNGEE. The CDR3 bases are TGTGCCAGCAGCGTAGTGGCGGAGGGGATAGATACGCAGTATTTT. Amino acid sequence: CASSVVAEGIDTQYF.

This clonotype was detected only once. The chain recombines TRBV30 with TRBJ2-1; D may correspond to TRBD1 or TRBD2 (6 bases each). Trimming removed 0 bases at V and 8 bases at J, with 8 bases between. This CDR3 is built from 12 residues. The germline CDR1 and CDR2 sequences are GTSNPN and SVGIG (reference sequence). CDR3 bases: TGTGCCTGGAGTGTCGGGGGCTATGAGCAGTTCTTC. Its protein is CAWSVGGYEQFF.

V and J are TRBV28 and TRBJ1-2; D gene uncertain. CDR3 length: 14 residues. Trimming pared 3 bases from V and 0 bases from J, leaving 8 bases between. Germline assignment: CDR1 MDHEN and CDR2 SYDVKM. CDR3 in DNA: TGTGCCAGCAGTTTCCAGCAACCTAACTATGGCTACACCTTC. This codes for CASSFQQPNYGYTF.

The J gene is TRBJ2-3, the V gene TRBV2; TRBD2 matches 7 bases. CDR1 SNHLY and CDR2 FYNNEI come from the germline V gene. V shed 3 bases, J shed 0 bases, and the junction held 6 bases outside the gene matches. CDR3 length: 16 amino acids. CDR3 sequence reads: CASSEFSGLSTDTQYF. The CDR3 DNA follows: TGTGCCAGCAGTGAGTTTAGCGGGCTTAGCACAGATACGCAGTATTTT.

The V and J genes are TRBV4-1 and TRBJ2-7; 7 bases are shared with TRBD2. V lost 3 bases to trimming and J lost 3 bases; unmatched junction nucleotides: 5. This CDR3 has 14 amino acids. Per germline, CDR1 MGHRA and CDR2 YSYEKL. The CDR3 DNA sequence: TGCGCCAGCAGCCAGGGCCAGCGGGACTACGAGCAGTACTTC. It encodes CASSQGQRDYEQYF.

This chain links TRBV9 with TRBJ2-3; 8 nucleotides line up with TRBD1. The CDR3 spans 17 residues. The germline CDR1 and CDR2 sequences are SGDLS and YYNGEE. The V and J ends lost 3 bases and 0 bases, in that order; junction bases with no gene match: 9. CDR3 bases: TGTGCCAGCAGCGCCCTGGGACAGGTTGTCAGCACAGATACGCAGTATTTT. Translating it yields CASSALGQVVSTDTQYF.

The rearrangement uses TRBV29-1 and TRBJ2-1, with a possible D match to TRBD2 (6 bases). From germline, CDR1 is SQVTM and CDR2 ANQGSEA. The CDR3 consists of 16 residues. Trimming shortened V by 0 bases and J by 0 bases, and 12 bases separated the two germline ends. Written as DNA, the CDR3 is TGCAGCGTTGAAGAGGCGGGCGGGGTCTCCTACAATGAGCAGTTCTTC. Amino acids: CSVEEAGGVSYNEQFF.

The gene calls are TRBV2 and TRBJ1-1; perhaps TRBD1 as D (5 bases). The CDR3 loop spans 11 amino acids. Germline V gene lookup returns CDR1 SNHLY and CDR2 FYNNEI. V was trimmed by 9 bases and J by 4 bases, leaving 9 bases between them. CDR3 DNA: TGTGCCAGTAGCAGGGTCACTGAAGCTTTCTTT. Its protein is CASSRVTEAFF.

The chain recombines TRBV29-1 with TRBJ2-1; 9 bases are shared with TRBD1. The ends lost 1 base at V and 7 bases at J; junction bases unmatched: 5. The CDR3 contains 14 residues. Germline CDR1 is SQVTM and CDR2 is ANQGSEA. The CDR3 DNA reads TGCAGCGTTGAAGTCCCACAGGGGGCTAATGAGCAGTTCTTC. This sequence encodes CSVEVPQGANEQFF.

The gene calls are TRBV4-1 and TRBJ2-7; D gene unclear. Trimming took off 3 bases at V and 2 bases at J, with 20 bases between the two ends. Germline CDR1 and CDR2: MGHRA and YSYEKL. There are 17 residues in the CDR3. As DNA, the CDR3 is TGCGCCAGCAGCCACCCCGCACCGCCAGGAGATCCCTACGAGCAGTACTTC. The encoded protein is CASSHPAPPGDPYEQYF.

This sequence joins TRBV27 and TRBJ2-7, with D possibly TRBD1 on 6 matching bases. Germline CDR1 MNHEY, CDR2 SMNVEV (reference sequence). Trimming left V 4 bases short and J 3 bases short, with 16 bases between. This CDR3 contains 15 residues. CDR3 in DNA: TGTGCCAGCAGTTCCCTACAGGGTCCTGGCTACGAGCAGTACTTC. It is translated as CASSSLQGPGYEQYF.

The chain uses TRBV19 and TRBJ2-7; 7 bases map to TRBD2. Losses at the gene ends were 3 bases for V and 2 bases for J; bases not matched to a gene: 1. The CDR3 is 13 residues long. Germline V CDR1 and CDR2: LNHDA, SQIVND (reference sequence). CDR3 sequence reads: CASSIGLAYEQYF. CDR3 coding DNA: TGTGCCAGTAGTATCGGACTAGCCTACGAGCAGTACTTC.

V gene TRBV9 combines with J gene TRBJ1-1; maybe TRBD1 (6 bases). The V gene lost 0 bases and the J gene lost 4 bases, with 13 bases spanning the gap. The CDR3 is 15 amino acids. Germline CDR1 SGDLS, CDR2 YYNGEE. CDR3 in amino acids: CASSVATEGGTEAFF. CDR3 DNA: TGTGCCAGCAGCGTAGCGACGGAGGGGGGCACTGAAGCTTTCTTT.